The present entry profiles one TCR beta chain with its context. Its antigen is currently unknown. Trimming took off 5 bases at V and 3 bases at J, with 15 bases between the two ends. Germline V gene data show CDR1 as SEHNR and CDR2 as FQNEAQ (reference sequence). The CDR3 sequence is 15 residues long. Nominally healthy donors were sampled, though unrecorded immune exposures were likely. The sample belongs to a study of cytomegalovirus exposure and HLA in healthy donors. The study, taken as a whole, reports: The presence/absence work took it that sequencing depth was about the same across donors.

Amplification used 60 Vbeta primers and 13 Jbeta primers. Sequenced by immunoSEQ multiplex PCR; TCRdb stores in-frame clones only, minus some. This table holds 150,000 to 200,000 clones, approximately 9.5% found once. This chain uses TRBV7-9 with TRBJ2-3; possibly TRBD2 for D (5 bases). The TCR sequence derives from a woman under 40 in good health and CMV-seropositive. Material for sequencing was PBMCs. CDR3 in amino acids: CASSTIPGGTDTQYF. As DNA, the CDR3 is TGTGCCAGCAGCACCATACCAGGAGGAACAGATACGCAGTATTTT.